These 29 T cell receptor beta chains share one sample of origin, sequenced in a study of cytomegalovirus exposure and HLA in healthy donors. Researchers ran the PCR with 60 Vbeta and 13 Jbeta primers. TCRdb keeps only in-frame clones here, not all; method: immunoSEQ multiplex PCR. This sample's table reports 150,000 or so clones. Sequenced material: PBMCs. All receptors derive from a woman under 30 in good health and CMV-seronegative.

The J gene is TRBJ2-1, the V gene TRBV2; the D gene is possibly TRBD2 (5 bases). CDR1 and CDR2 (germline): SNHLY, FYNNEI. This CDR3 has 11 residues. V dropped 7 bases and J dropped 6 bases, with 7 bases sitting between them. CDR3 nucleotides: TGTGCCAGCAAAGAGGGCAATGAGCAGTTCTTC. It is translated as CASKEGNEQFF.

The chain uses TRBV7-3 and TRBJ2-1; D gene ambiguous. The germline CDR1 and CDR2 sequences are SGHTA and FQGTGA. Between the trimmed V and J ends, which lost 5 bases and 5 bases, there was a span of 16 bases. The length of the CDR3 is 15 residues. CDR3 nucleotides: TGTGCCAGCAGCGCCGACCCCGGGTCTCACAATGAGCAGTTCTTC. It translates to CASSADPGSHNEQFF.

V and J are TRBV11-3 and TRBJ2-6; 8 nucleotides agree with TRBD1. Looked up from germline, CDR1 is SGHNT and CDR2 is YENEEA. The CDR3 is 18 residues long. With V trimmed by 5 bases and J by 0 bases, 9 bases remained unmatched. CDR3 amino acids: CASSRVGTGYSGANVLTF. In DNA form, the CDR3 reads TGTGCCAGCAGCCGAGTCGGGACAGGATACTCTGGGGCCAACGTCCTGACTTTC.

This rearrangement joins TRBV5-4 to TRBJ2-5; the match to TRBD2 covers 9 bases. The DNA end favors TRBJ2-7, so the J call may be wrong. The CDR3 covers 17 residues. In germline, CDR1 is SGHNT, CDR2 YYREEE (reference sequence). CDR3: CASSRGGSGRTDYEQYF. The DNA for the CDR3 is TGTGCCAGCAGCCGGGGGGGTAGCGGGAGAACGGACTACGAGCAGTACTTC.

The CDR3 DNA reads as TGTGCCAGCAGTTTCCTAGCGGGAGGGCCTCGTGAGACCCAGTACTTC. As protein: CASSFLAGGPRETQYF. This sequence joins TRBV27 and TRBJ2-5; 12 bases are a match to TRBD2. The germline V gene has CDR1 MNHEY and CDR2 SMNVEV (reference sequence). The CDR3 is 16 amino acids. The ends lost 3 bases at V and 5 bases at J; junction bases unmatched: 7.

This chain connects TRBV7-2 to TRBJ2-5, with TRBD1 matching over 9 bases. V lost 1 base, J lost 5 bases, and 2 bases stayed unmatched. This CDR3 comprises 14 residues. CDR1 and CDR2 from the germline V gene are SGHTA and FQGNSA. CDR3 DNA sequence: TGTGCCAGCAGCTTAGGGACAGGGGAGGAGACCCAGTACTTC. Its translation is CASSLGTGEETQYF.

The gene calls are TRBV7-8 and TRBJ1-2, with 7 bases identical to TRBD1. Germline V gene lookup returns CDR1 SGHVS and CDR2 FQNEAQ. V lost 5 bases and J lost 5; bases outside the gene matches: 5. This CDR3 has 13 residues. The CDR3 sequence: CASSEKTGYGYTF. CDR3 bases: TGTGCCAGCAGCGAAAAGACAGGGTATGGCTACACCTTC.

CDR3 DNA: TGTGCCAGCAGCCCTAGCGCGACCGGATCGAACACCGGGGAGCTGTTTTTT. It yields the protein CASSPSATGSNTGELFF. The J gene is TRBJ2-2, the V gene TRBV5-4; TRBD2 is a possible D gene (6 bases). The CDR3 spans 17 residues. CDR1 is SGHNT, CDR2 YYREEE, per germline (reference sequence). Trimming cost V 4 bases and J 0 bases, with 16 bases left between them. The full variable domain, in which reference TRBV5-4 and TRBJ2-2 provide the parts outside the CDR3, is ETGVTQSPTHLIKTRGQQVTLRCSSQSGHNTVSWYQQALGQGPQFIFQYYREEENGRGNFPPRFSGLQFPNYSSELNVNALELDDSALYLCASSPSATGSNTGELFFGEGSRLTVL.

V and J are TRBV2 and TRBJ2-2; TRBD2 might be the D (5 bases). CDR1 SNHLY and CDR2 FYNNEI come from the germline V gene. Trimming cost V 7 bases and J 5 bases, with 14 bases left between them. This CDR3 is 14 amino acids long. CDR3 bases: TGTGCCAGCATGACCCTAGCTAAAACCGGGGAGCTGTTTTTT. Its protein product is CASMTLAKTGELFF.

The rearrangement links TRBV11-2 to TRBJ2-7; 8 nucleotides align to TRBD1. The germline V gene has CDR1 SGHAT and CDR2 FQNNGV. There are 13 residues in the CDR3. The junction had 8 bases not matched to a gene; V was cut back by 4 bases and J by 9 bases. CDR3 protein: CASSSQGARRQYV. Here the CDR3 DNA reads TGTGCCAGCAGCTCCCAGGGGGCGCGGCGGCAGTACGTC.

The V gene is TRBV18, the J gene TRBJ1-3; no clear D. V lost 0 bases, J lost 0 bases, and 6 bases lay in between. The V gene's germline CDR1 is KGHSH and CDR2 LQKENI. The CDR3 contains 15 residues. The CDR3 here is CASSPPRASGNTIYF. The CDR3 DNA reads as TGTGCCAGCTCACCACCGCGGGCCTCTGGAAACACCATATATTTT.

The CDR3 protein is CASSAGQGPNEQFF. CDR3 nucleotides: TGCGCCAGCAGTGCGGGACAGGGACCCAATGAGCAGTTCTTC. The V and J genes are TRBV10-1 and TRBJ2-1, with 9 bases aligning to TRBD1. V lost 4 bases and J lost 6; bases outside the gene matches: 4. This CDR3 is built from 14 residues. Germline V gene sequence: CDR1 WNHNN, CDR2 SYGVQD (reference sequence).

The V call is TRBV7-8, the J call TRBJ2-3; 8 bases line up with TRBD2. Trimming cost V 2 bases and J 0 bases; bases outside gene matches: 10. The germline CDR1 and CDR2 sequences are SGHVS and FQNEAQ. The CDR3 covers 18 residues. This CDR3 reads CASSLPETSEGSTDTQYF. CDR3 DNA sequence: TGTGCCAGCAGCTTACCCGAGACTAGCGAAGGGAGCACAGATACGCAGTATTTT.

The CDR3 is CASSIRDSSYEQYF. The CDR3, as DNA: TGTGCCAGCAGCATCCGGGACAGTTCCTACGAGCAGTACTTC. The chain couples TRBV13 to TRBJ2-7, with 7 bases matching TRBD1. With V trimmed by 5 bases and J by 1 base, 5 bases remained unmatched. The V gene's germline CDR1 is PRHDT and CDR2 FYEKMQ (reference sequence). This CDR3 spans 14 amino acids.

DNA for the CDR3: TGTGCCAGCAGCCCAGGGGGCGGTACTGAAGCTTTCTTT. This codes for CASSPGGGTEAFF. V gene TRBV6-6 combines with J gene TRBJ1-1, with 8 bases lining up with TRBD1. Unmatched junction bases numbered 5, after V lost 6 bases and J lost 5 bases. The CDR3 is made up of 13 amino acids. Looked up from germline, CDR1 is MNHNY and CDR2 is SVGAGI (reference sequence).

CDR3 bases: TGTGCCAGCAGCTTGGCGGGATTACCACCGACTAACTATGGCTACACCTTC. This encodes CASSLAGLPPTNYGYTF. The rearrangement joins TRBV5-6 to TRBJ1-2, with D uncertain. The V and J ends lost 0 bases and 0 bases respectively, with 15 bases between them. CDR3 length: 17 amino acids. Germline V gene lookup returns CDR1 SGHDT and CDR2 YYEEEE.

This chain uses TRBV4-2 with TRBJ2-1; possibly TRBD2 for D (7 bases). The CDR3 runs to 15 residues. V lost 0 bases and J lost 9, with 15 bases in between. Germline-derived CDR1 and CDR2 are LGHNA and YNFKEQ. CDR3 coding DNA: TGTGCCAGCAGCCAAGATGAGGGGGAGGGCCGTGAGCAGTTCTTC. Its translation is CASSQDEGEGREQFF.

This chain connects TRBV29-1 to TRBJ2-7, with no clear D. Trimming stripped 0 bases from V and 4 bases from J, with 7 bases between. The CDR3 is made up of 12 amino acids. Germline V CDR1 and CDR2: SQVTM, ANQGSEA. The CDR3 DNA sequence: TGCAGCGTTGAAGATGGGCTTTACGAGCAGTACTTC. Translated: CSVEDGLYEQYF.

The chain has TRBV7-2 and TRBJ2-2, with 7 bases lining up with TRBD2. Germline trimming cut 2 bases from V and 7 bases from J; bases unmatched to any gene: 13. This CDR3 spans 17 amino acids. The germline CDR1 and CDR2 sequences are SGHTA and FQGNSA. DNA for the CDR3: TGTGCCAGCAGCTTAAACTCGAGGGAGGGCCTCGACGGGGAGCTGTTTTTT. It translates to CASSLNSREGLDGELFF. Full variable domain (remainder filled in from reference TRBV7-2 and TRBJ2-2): GAGVSQSPSNKVTEKGKDVELRCDPISGHTALYWYRQSLGQGLEFLIYFQGNSAPDKSGLPSDRFSAERTGGSVSTLTIQRTQQEDSAVYLCASSLNSREGLDGELFFGEGSRLTVL.

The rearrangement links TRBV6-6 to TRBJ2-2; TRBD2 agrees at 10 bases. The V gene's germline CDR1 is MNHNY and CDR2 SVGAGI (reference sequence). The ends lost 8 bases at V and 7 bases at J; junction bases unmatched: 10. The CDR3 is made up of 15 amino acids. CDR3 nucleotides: TGTGCCAGCGAAAGAGAGCGGGAGGGGGTCGGGGAGCTGTTTTTT. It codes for CASEREREGVGELFF.

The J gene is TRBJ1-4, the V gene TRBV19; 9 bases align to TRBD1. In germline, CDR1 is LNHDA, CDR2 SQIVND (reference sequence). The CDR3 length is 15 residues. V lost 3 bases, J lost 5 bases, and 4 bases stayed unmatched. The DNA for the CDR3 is TGTGCCAGTAGTATGGGACAGGGACGGAATGAAAAACTGTTTTTT. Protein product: CASSMGQGRNEKLFF. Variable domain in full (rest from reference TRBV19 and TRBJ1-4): DGGITQSPKYLFRKEGQNVTLSCEQNLNHDAMYWYRQDPGQGLRLIYYSQIVNDFQKGDIAEGYSVSREKKESFPLTVTSAQKNPTAFYLCASSMGQGRNEKLFFGSGTQLSVL.

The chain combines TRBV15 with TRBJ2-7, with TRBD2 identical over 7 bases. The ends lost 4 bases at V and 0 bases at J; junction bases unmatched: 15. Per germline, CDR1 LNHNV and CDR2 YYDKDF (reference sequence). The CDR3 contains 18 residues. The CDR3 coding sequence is TGTGCCACCAGCAAACGATTCGGAAGCGGCGGGAGCTCCTACGAGCAGTACTTC. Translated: CATSKRFGSGGSSYEQYF.

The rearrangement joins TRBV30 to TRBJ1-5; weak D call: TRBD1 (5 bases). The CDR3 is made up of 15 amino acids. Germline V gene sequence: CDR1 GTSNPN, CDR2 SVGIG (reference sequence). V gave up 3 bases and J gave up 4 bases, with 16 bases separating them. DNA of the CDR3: TGTGCCTGGAGCGTCAGCGGGGGAGGAAATCAGCCCCAGCATTTT. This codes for CAWSVSGGGNQPQHF.

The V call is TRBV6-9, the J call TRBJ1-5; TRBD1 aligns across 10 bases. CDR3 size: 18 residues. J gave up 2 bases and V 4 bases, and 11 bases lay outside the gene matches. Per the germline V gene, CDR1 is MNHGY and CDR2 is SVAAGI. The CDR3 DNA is TGTGCCAGCAGTTGTCGGGACAGGGGAATCGGAGGCAATCAGCCCCAGCATTTT. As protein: CASSCRDRGIGGNQPQHF.

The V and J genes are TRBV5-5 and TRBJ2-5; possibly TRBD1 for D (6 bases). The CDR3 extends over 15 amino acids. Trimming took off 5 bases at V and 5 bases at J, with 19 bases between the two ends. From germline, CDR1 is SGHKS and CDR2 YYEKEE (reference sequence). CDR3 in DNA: TGTGCCAGCAGTCTCCAACAGGGTTCGGGGGAGACCCAGTACTTC. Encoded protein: CASSLQQGSGETQYF.

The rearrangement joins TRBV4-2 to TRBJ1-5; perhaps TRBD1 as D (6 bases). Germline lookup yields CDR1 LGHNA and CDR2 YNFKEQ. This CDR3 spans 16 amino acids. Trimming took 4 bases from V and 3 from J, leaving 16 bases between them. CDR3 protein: CASSPGQLIINQPQHF. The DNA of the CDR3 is TGTGCCAGCAGCCCCGGACAGTTAATCATCAATCAGCCCCAGCATTTT.

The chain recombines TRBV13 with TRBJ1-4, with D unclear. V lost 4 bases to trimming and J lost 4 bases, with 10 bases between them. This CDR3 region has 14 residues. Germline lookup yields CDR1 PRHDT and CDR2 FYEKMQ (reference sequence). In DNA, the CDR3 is TGTGCCAGCAGCTCGGGTCTCGATAATGAAAAACTGTTTTTT. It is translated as CASSSGLDNEKLFF.

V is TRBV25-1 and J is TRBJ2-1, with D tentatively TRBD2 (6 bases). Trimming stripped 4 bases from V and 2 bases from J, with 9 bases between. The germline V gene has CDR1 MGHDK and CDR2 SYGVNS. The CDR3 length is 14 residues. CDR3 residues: CASSATSPYNEQFF. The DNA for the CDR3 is TGTGCCAGCAGTGCGACTAGTCCCTACAATGAGCAGTTCTTC.

The CDR3 DNA reads as TGCAGCGTAAGACCAGGGGATGAGCAGTACTTC. Translation gives CSVRPGDEQYF. The V call is TRBV29-1, the J call TRBJ2-7; perhaps TRBD1 as D (6 bases). The V and J ends lost 6 bases and 7 bases respectively, with 13 bases between them. Germline V lookup: CDR1 SQVTM, CDR2 ANQGSEA. The CDR3 consists of 11 residues.